This T cell receptor beta chain appears in the sequencing data of a study of blood T cell repertoires in COVID-19. Study in general: The origin of the acute and convalescent COVID-19 samples was the United States, Italy and Spain.

CDR3 length: 16 residues. V gave up 7 bases and J gave up 3 bases; unmatched junction bases: 10. CDR1 and CDR2 (germline): MDHEN, SYDVKM. Measured with immunoSEQ multiplex PCR; TCRdb has only the in-frame clones, and not every one. Of 100,000 to 150,000 clones detected, about nine tenths appear once; the ten largest clones hold approximately 10%. The TCR was taken from a man between 45 and 60 years old with acute or convalescent COVID-19. The genes are TRBV28 and TRBJ1-2; 11 bases match TRBD1. Source material: peripheral blood. The CDR3 spells CASTSQGTGGHYGYTF. For the CDR3, the DNA is TGTGCCAGCACTTCACAAGGGACAGGGGGACACTATGGCTACACCTTC.